Each of the 19 T cell receptor beta chains below was sequenced from the same sample in a study of immune characterization of retroperitoneal liposarcoma. TCRdb redid the calling of the PCR reads with MiXCR, one entry per CDR3 protein. Among approximately 3,200 distinct CDR3 sequences, about 46% were seen once, and the ten largest hold under 60%. The sample taken for sequencing was tumor tissue. Receptor source: a male donor with retroperitoneal liposarcoma.

The genes are TRBV6-1 and TRBJ2-1; TRBD2 is a possible D gene (5 bases). The CDR3 is made up of 13 amino acids. From germline, CDR1 is MNHNS and CDR2 SASEGT. Trimming cost V 5 bases and J 10 bases, with 15 bases left between them. CDR3 nucleotides: TGTGCCAGCAGTTACCAAGCGGAGGACGAGCAGTTCTTC. Amino acids: CASSYQAEDEQFF.

The J gene is TRBJ2-4, the V gene TRBV7-8; D perhaps matches TRBD1 (5 bases). The CDR3 totals 14 residues. V gave up 4 bases and J gave up 8 bases, with 15 bases separating them. Germline CDR1 and CDR2: SGHVS and FQNEAQ. The CDR3 here is CASSSQGTGDIQYF. The CDR3 DNA sequence: TGTGCCAGCAGCTCGCAGGGTACAGGAGACATTCAGTACTTC.

The rearrangement uses TRBV7-2 and TRBJ2-1, with 11 bases matching TRBD2. V dropped 4 bases and J dropped 5; count of bases not matched to a gene: 4. This CDR3 has 15 amino acids. The germline V gene encodes CDR1 SGHTA and CDR2 FQGNSA. For the CDR3, the DNA is TGTGCCAGCAGCTACTCTAGCGGGGGGCACAATGAGCAGTTCTTC. Protein product: CASSYSSGGHNEQFF.

In this sample, this clonotype is medium-sized. The chain couples TRBV6-1 to TRBJ2-2; TRBD1 matches 7 bases. The V and J ends lost 6 bases and 0 bases, in that order; junction bases with no gene match: 10. The CDR3 extends over 17 amino acids. Germline V gene lookup returns CDR1 MNHNS and CDR2 SASEGT. The CDR3 DNA follows: TGTGCCAGCAGCTCGGACGCCGGGACAGCGAACACCGGGGAGCTGTTTTTT. Residues: CASSSDAGTANTGELFF.

This chain uses TRBV7-8 with TRBJ2-5; D call uncertain. The DNA matches TRBJ2-7 better at its end, which makes the J call doubtful. In germline, CDR1 is SGHVS, CDR2 FQNEAQ. This CDR3 is built from 15 residues. The CDR3 reads CASSVRATEVGEQYF. The DNA of the CDR3 is TGTGCCAGCAGCGTCCGGGCGACCGAGGTCGGCGAGCAGTACTTC.

This clonotype was detected only a few times. The chain combines TRBV12-3 or TRBV12-4 with TRBJ2-7; a possible D gene is TRBD2 (5 bases). V lost 5 bases and J 0 bases, leaving 11 bases between the germline ends. The CDR3 has 14 residues. The CDR3 spells CASSVREGSYEQYF. DNA of the CDR3: TGTGCCAGCAGTGTACGGGAAGGCTCCTACGAGCAGTACTTC.

This chain connects TRBV11-2 to TRBJ2-5; D uncertain. Trimming shortened V by 3 bases and J by 0 bases, and 5 bases separated the two germline ends. The germline V gene has CDR1 SGHAT and CDR2 FQNNGV. The CDR3 is made up of 13 amino acids. The CDR3 nucleotides are TGTGCCAGCAGCTTGTTGTACCAAGAGACCCAGTACTTC. As protein: CASSLLYQETQYF. Combining the CDR3 with reference TRBV11-2 and TRBJ2-5 gives the whole variable domain EAGVAQSPRYKIIEKRQSVAFWCNPISGHATLYWYQQILGQGPKLLIQFQNNGVVDDSQLPKDRFSAERLKGVDSTLKIQPAKLEDSAVYLCASSLLYQETQYFGPGTRLLVL.

This clonotype is labeled medium-sized (0.01 to 0.1%). V is TRBV11-2 and J is TRBJ2-3, with 7 bases lining up with TRBD2. The CDR3 length is 14 residues. The germline CDR1 and CDR2 sequences are SGHAT and FQNNGV. Unmatched junction bases numbered 2, after V lost 3 bases and J lost 2 bases. The CDR3 DNA reads TGTGCCAGCAGCTTGGGAGGGACCACAGATACGCAGTATTTT. Its translation is CASSLGGTTDTQYF.

In this sample, this clonotype turned up a few times. V usage is TRBV6-2 or TRBV6-3 and J usage is TRBJ2-5, with 9 bases aligning to TRBD2. Germline lookup yields CDR1 MNHEY and CDR2 SVGEGT. This CDR3 region has 13 residues. With 4 bases clipped from V and 5 bases from J, the junction kept 2 bases outside the gene matches. The CDR3 coding sequence is TGTGCCAGCAGTTCTGCGGGGGGGGAGACCCAGTACTTC. Amino acid sequence: CASSSAGGETQYF.

The chain recombines TRBV11-1 with TRBJ1-2; 8 bases fit TRBD1. Germline lookup yields CDR1 SGHAT and CDR2 FQDESV (reference sequence). J was trimmed by 8 bases and V by 5 bases; bases with no gene match: 13. The CDR3 spans 15 residues. CDR3 DNA: TGTGCCAGCAGCACCCGGACAGGGTGGCTCAGCGGCTACACCTTC. This codes for CASSTRTGWLSGYTF.

Sample share makes this clonotype medium-sized (0.01 to 0.1%). The chain employs TRBV7-2 and TRBJ2-1; unclear D gene. The J call may be mistaken, given a closer DNA end match to TRBJ2-7. This CDR3 region has 13 residues. The germline V gene encodes CDR1 SGHTA and CDR2 FQGNSA. This CDR3 reads CASSLDGSLEQYF. In DNA form, the CDR3 reads TGTGCCAGCAGCTTAGATGGATCCTTGGAGCAGTACTTC.

This clonotype appeared a few times. The chain combines TRBV6-1 with TRBJ2-2; no clear D. This CDR3 has 12 amino acids. CDR1 and CDR2 (germline): MNHNS, SASEGT. Trimming took off 10 bases at V and 1 base at J, with 7 bases between the two ends. CDR3 in amino acids: CATHGNTGELFF. CDR3 bases: TGTGCCACGCACGGGAACACCGGGGAGCTGTTTTTT.

The chain links TRBV27 to TRBJ2-1; the D gene is possibly TRBD2 (5 bases). The J call is uncertain, as TRBJ2-7 better fits the DNA end. There are 15 residues in the CDR3. Per germline, CDR1 MNHEY and CDR2 SMNVEV (reference sequence). The CDR3 DNA reads TGTGCCAGCAGTTTGATCTCCAGCGGAACCTACGAGCAGTACTTC. Translated: CASSLISSGTYEQYF.

The gene calls are TRBV14 and TRBJ2-4; no reliable D call. The J call may be faulty, since TRBJ2-7 better matches the DNA end. CDR3 length: 13 amino acids. CDR1 is SGHDN, CDR2 FVKESK, per germline. CDR3 amino acids: CASSLVSIHEQYF. The CDR3 region has the DNA TGTGCCAGCAGCCTCGTCAGCATCCACGAGCAGTACTTC.

This sequence joins TRBV6-4 and TRBJ2-1, with D uncertain. The germline V gene encodes CDR1 MRHNA and CDR2 SNTAGT. Between the trimmed V and J ends, which lost 3 bases and 8 bases, there was a span of 8 bases. This CDR3 comprises 12 residues. CDR3 sequence: CASSDDGDEQFF. Here the CDR3 DNA reads TGTGCCAGCAGTGATGATGGGGATGAGCAGTTCTTC.

The chain carries TRBV6-6 and TRBJ2-1; 12 nucleotides agree with TRBD2. Germline V gene data show CDR1 as MNHNY and CDR2 as SVGAGI (reference sequence). The CDR3 contains 14 residues. Unmatched junction bases numbered 3, after V lost 8 bases and J lost 4 bases. The CDR3 is CASRLAGGYNEQFF. CDR3 DNA: TGTGCCAGCCGGCTAGCGGGAGGGTACAATGAGCAGTTCTTC.

Judged by abundance, this clonotype is medium-sized (0.01 to 0.1%). This chain joins TRBV7-7 and TRBJ2-2; the D is unclear. The CDR3 has 13 residues. The V and J ends lost 3 bases and 5 bases respectively, with 7 bases between them. Germline V lookup: CDR1 SSHAT, CDR2 FNYEAQ (reference sequence). CDR3 sequence (DNA): TGTGCCAGCAGCTTCGAAGAGACCGGGGAGCTGTTTTTT. This sequence encodes CASSFEETGELFF.

The gene calls are TRBV6-5 and TRBJ2-5; 10 bases line up with TRBD2. Unmatched junction bases numbered 14, after V lost 5 bases and J lost 11 bases. Germline values: CDR1 MNHEY, CDR2 SVGAGI. The CDR3 is made up of 15 amino acids. CDR3 nucleotides: TGTGCCAGCAGTGCGTGGACTAGCGGCTACAATGAGCAGTACTTC. As protein: CASSAWTSGYNEQYF.

CDR3 nucleotide sequence: TGTGCCAGCAGTTCTAGCGGGAGCGGTGGTGAGCAGTACTTC. It yields the protein CASSSSGSGGEQYF. The chain recombines TRBV6-6 with TRBJ2-4; 10 nucleotides agree with TRBD2. Germline V lookup: CDR1 MNHNY, CDR2 SVGAGI (reference sequence). The CDR3 covers 14 residues. V was pared by 4 bases and J by 13 bases, with 10 bases of the junction left unmatched.